The 30 T cell receptor beta chains below all came from one sample that was sequenced in a study of blood T cell repertoires in COVID-19 (dated by TCRdb to 2018 to 2020). The protocol used for the library was the immunoSEQ multiplex PCR assay. TCRdb mirrors the immuneACCESS table, restricted to in-frame sequences. Some clones are absent from its copies; in checked studies, under half trace to an unresolved V gene, and the reason for the others is unknown. The sample has 150,000 to 200,000 clones on record, about four fifths of them singletons. The ten largest account for roughly 8.1% of the sample. What was sequenced was peripheral blood. These receptors were obtained from an older woman with acute or convalescent COVID-19.

The genes are TRBV18 and TRBJ1-2, with TRBD1 matching 7 bases. J was trimmed by 8 bases and V by 0 bases; bases with no gene match: 15. Germline CDR1 KGHSH, CDR2 LQKENI. This CDR3 has 17 amino acids. The DNA for the CDR3 is TGTGCCAGCTCACCACCCCCAAACAGGGGACGTGACGGAGGCTACACCTTC. It translates to CASSPPPNRGRDGGYTF. Full variable domain (remainder filled in from reference TRBV18 and TRBJ1-2): NAGVMQNPRHLVRRRGQEARLRCSPMKGHSHVYWYRQLPEEGLKFMVYLQKENIIDESGMPKERFSAEFPKEGPSILRIQQVVRGDSAAYFCASSPPPNRGRDGGYTFGSGTRLTVV.

The J gene is TRBJ2-3, the V gene TRBV14, with TRBD2 matching 11 bases. After removal of 4 bases from V and 2 bases from J, the junction contained 2 bases not matched to a gene. This CDR3 contains 15 residues. CDR1 SGHDN and CDR2 FVKESK come from the germline V gene. The CDR3 loop is CASSLGLAATDTQYF. CDR3 nucleotides: TGTGCCAGCAGCCTGGGACTAGCGGCCACAGATACGCAGTATTTT.

CDR3 sequence reads: CATSREAPGAPDSPLHF. The DNA for the CDR3 is TGTGCCACCAGCAGAGAAGCCCCCGGAGCCCCAGATTCACCCCTCCACTTT. This chain uses TRBV15 with TRBJ1-6; D is uncertain. The ends were cut back, 0 bases at V and 8 bases at J, with 17 bases in the middle. The germline gives CDR1 LNHNV, CDR2 YYDKDF (reference sequence). This CDR3 region has 17 residues.

This clone was seen only once. In DNA form, the CDR3 reads TGTGCCAGCAGCCAAACTAGCGGGTTCACAGATACGCAGTATTTT. Protein sequence: CASSQTSGFTDTQYF. This chain connects TRBV14 to TRBJ2-3; 9 bases fit TRBD2. Germline CDR1 is SGHDN and CDR2 is FVKESK. The CDR3 contains 15 residues. V was pared by 2 bases and J by 2 bases, with 2 bases of the junction left unmatched.

For this clone: In the same sample, other DNA sequences code for this CDR3. The chain uses TRBV5-1 and TRBJ1-3; TRBD1 might be the D (6 bases). The V gene lost 3 bases and the J gene lost 3 bases, with 13 bases spanning the gap. The CDR3 contains 15 residues. Looked up from germline, CDR1 is SGHRS and CDR2 is YFSETQ. CDR3 loop: CASSSGQTFGNTIYF. CDR3 DNA sequence: TGCGCCAGCAGCTCAGGACAGACTTTTGGAAACACCATATATTTT.

There are a few counts of this clone. This chain links TRBV5-1 with TRBJ1-4; TRBD1 matches at 10 bases. The V and J ends lost 4 bases and 7 bases, in that order; junction bases with no gene match: 7. The CDR3 contains 15 residues. CDR1 and CDR2 from the germline V gene are SGHRS and YFSETQ. The CDR3 loop reads CASSQGQGGGEKLFF. DNA for the CDR3: TGCGCCAGCAGCCAAGGACAGGGGGGCGGTGAAAAACTGTTTTTT.

The chain is built from TRBV5-5 and TRBJ1-5; no clear D gene. The V end lost 1 base, the J end lost 2 bases, and 7 bases lay between the germline ends. The CDR3 contains 14 residues. CDR1 and CDR2 (germline): SGHKS, YYEKEE (reference sequence). Here the CDR3 reads CASSLLGGNQPQHF. The CDR3 nucleotides read TGTGCCAGCAGCTTGCTCGGTGGCAATCAGCCCCAGCATTTT.

The rearrangement uses TRBV27 and TRBJ1-4; TRBD1 matches at 10 bases. Germline V gene lookup returns CDR1 MNHEY and CDR2 SMNVEV (reference sequence). The trim removed 4 bases at V and 0 bases at J, leaving 2 bases unmatched. This CDR3 has 16 amino acids. CDR3 protein: CASSWDRGATNEKLFF. The CDR3 nucleotides read TGTGCCAGCAGTTGGGACAGGGGTGCAACTAATGAAAAACTGTTTTTT.

The gene calls are TRBV4-2 and TRBJ2-1; D not resolved. Germline V gene sequence: CDR1 LGHNA, CDR2 YNFKEQ. Between the trimmed V and J ends, which lost 2 bases and 2 bases, there was a span of 13 bases. The CDR3 sequence is 16 residues long. DNA of the CDR3: TGTGCCAGCAGCCAAACCCATCCTACGCCCTACAATGAGCAGTTCTTC. This translates into CASSQTHPTPYNEQFF.

J is TRBJ1-5 and V is TRBV4-3, with D hard to call. This CDR3 region has 15 residues. The ends were cut back, 0 bases at V and 7 bases at J, with 13 bases in the middle. CDR1 is LGHNA, CDR2 YSLEER, per germline. DNA for the CDR3: TGCGCCAGCAGCCAAGATCATGGACTGGGGCAGCCCCAGCATTTT. Protein product: CASSQDHGLGQPQHF.

This chain uses TRBV7-9 with TRBJ1-2, with D possibly being TRBD1 (6 bases). V was cut by 5 bases and J by 4 bases, with 14 bases left in between. CDR1 and CDR2 (germline): SEHNR, FQNEAQ (reference sequence). The CDR3 has 14 amino acids. The CDR3 region is CASSRTGYGYGYTF. In DNA, the CDR3 is TGTGCCAGCAGCAGAACAGGGTACGGCTATGGCTACACCTTC.

The chain joins TRBV27 to TRBJ1-2; D might be TRBD1 (5 bases). In germline, CDR1 is MNHEY, CDR2 SMNVEV (reference sequence). The CDR3 totals 14 residues. V gave up 8 bases and J gave up 6 bases, with 19 bases separating them. The CDR3 nucleotides read TGTGCCAGCGGACCTGGGACTGGCGCACATGGCTACACCTTC. It codes for CASGPGTGAHGYTF.

This chain links TRBV6-6 with TRBJ2-6, with D perhaps TRBD1 (6 bases). Germline values: CDR1 MNHNY, CDR2 SVGAGI (reference sequence). The CDR3 sequence is 15 residues long. The germline V and J ends were trimmed by 5 bases and 2 bases, with 10 bases remaining between them. CDR3 residues: CASSITGTGANVLTF. The DNA of the CDR3 is TGTGCCAGCAGTATCACAGGGACTGGGGCCAACGTCCTGACTTTC.

The chain joins TRBV6-5 to TRBJ2-5; 7 positions agree with TRBD1. CDR3 length equals 13 residues. The germline V gene has CDR1 MNHEY and CDR2 SVGAGI. V lost 8 bases and J lost 4; bases outside the gene matches: 7. Here the CDR3 reads CASGSTGSETQYF. DNA for the CDR3: TGTGCCAGCGGATCGACAGGGTCAGAGACCCAGTACTTC.

The V call is TRBV5-6, the J call TRBJ2-1, with 8 positions matching TRBD1. The germline gives CDR1 SGHDT, CDR2 YYEEEE. Trimming took 4 bases from V and 2 from J; bases not matched to a gene: 11. The CDR3 length is 17 residues. CDR3 amino acids: CASSLRTGWMTYNEQFF. The CDR3 DNA reads TGTGCCAGCAGCCTCCGGACAGGGTGGATGACCTACAATGAGCAGTTCTTC.

V gene TRBV4-3 combines with J gene TRBJ2-2; TRBD2 matches 7 bases. V trimming: 4 bases; J trimming: 7 bases; junction bases outside the gene matches: 3. The CDR3 is 13 amino acids. Germline V gives CDR1 LGHNA, CDR2 YSLEER. In nucleotides, the CDR3 is TGCGCCAGCAGCCTGGGGGGGTTCGGGGAGCTGTTTTTT. Its translation is CASSLGGFGELFF.

The J gene is TRBJ2-1, the V gene TRBV28; a possible D gene is TRBD1 (6 bases). The germline CDR1 and CDR2 sequences are MDHEN and SYDVKM. V lost 9 bases to trimming and J lost 0 bases, with 9 bases between them. The CDR3 has 13 amino acids. CDR3 DNA: TGTGCCAGTTTCAGGGGCTCCTACAATGAGCAGTTCTTC. Encoded protein: CASFRGSYNEQFF.

The chain is built from TRBV28 and TRBJ2-7; D is possibly TRBD1 (6 bases). V dropped 8 bases and J dropped 2 bases, with 16 bases sitting between them. The CDR3 runs to 14 residues. Germline V gives CDR1 MDHEN, CDR2 SYDVKM. This chain's CDR3 is CASLQTGRAYEQYF. The CDR3 DNA reads TGTGCCAGCCTGCAGACAGGCCGTGCCTACGAGCAGTACTTC. Using reference TRBV28 and TRBJ2-7 for the parts outside the CDR3, the full variable domain is DVKVTQSSRYLVKRTGEKVFLECVQDMDHENMFWYRQDPGLGLRLIYFSYDVKMKEKGDIPEGYSVSREKKERFSLILESASTNQTSMYLCASLQTGRAYEQYFGPGTRLTVT.

J is TRBJ1-6 and V is TRBV7-2; D is undetermined. Looked up from germline, CDR1 is SGHTA and CDR2 is FQGNSA. This CDR3 contains 13 residues. V was pared by 5 bases and J by 14 bases, with 16 bases between. For the CDR3, the DNA is TGTGCCAGCAGCCTTAAAGAGGGTTTCACCCTCCACTTT. Its translation: CASSLKEGFTLHF.

The chain combines TRBV5-1 with TRBJ2-4; TRBD1 matches at 8 bases. The V segment lost 2 bases and the J segment 6 bases; nucleotides outside the gene matches: 10. This CDR3 has 16 amino acids. Germline V lookup: CDR1 SGHRS, CDR2 YFSETQ. The chain's CDR3 is CASSFRPGGFANIQYF. CDR3 sequence (DNA): TGCGCCAGCAGCTTCCGCCCAGGGGGCTTTGCAAACATTCAGTACTTC.

The V gene is TRBV7-8, the J gene TRBJ2-7, with D possibly being TRBD1 (6 bases). Germline V gene lookup returns CDR1 SGHVS and CDR2 FQNEAQ. The V and J ends lost 7 bases and 3 bases respectively, with 19 bases between them. The CDR3 length is 15 residues. In DNA form, the CDR3 reads TGTGCCAGCACCCCCCAGGGGCAAGGGCGCTACGAGCAGTACTTC. Its protein product is CASTPQGQGRYEQYF.

The chain employs TRBV6-5 and TRBJ1-3; TRBD1 matches 8 bases. V shed 7 bases and J 8 bases; nucleotides not matched to a gene: 10. The germline V gene has CDR1 MNHEY and CDR2 SVGAGI. The CDR3 runs 14 residues. The CDR3 here is CASTSSGGIDTIYF. In DNA form, the CDR3 reads TGTGCCAGCACCTCGTCAGGGGGCATAGACACCATATATTTT.

The chain has TRBV10-3 and TRBJ1-2; unclear D gene. The V and J ends lost 8 bases and 4 bases respectively, with 17 bases between them. CDR3 size: 14 residues. Germline CDR1 and CDR2: ENHRY and SYGVKD. The CDR3: CAILNLGSGYGYTF. The CDR3 coding sequence is TGTGCCATCCTTAACCTGGGAAGCGGCTATGGCTACACCTTC.

The V call is TRBV29-1, the J call TRBJ2-1; 11 bases are shared with TRBD2. The CDR3 spans 14 residues. The V gene's germline CDR1 is SQVTM and CDR2 ANQGSEA. V shed 4 bases and J 7 bases; nucleotides not matched to a gene: 6. The CDR3 here is CSVVTSGGGNEQFF. For the CDR3, the DNA is TGCAGCGTTGTTACTAGCGGGGGAGGAAATGAGCAGTTCTTC.

V is TRBV28 and J is TRBJ2-3; D perhaps matches TRBD2 (7 bases). V was pared by 6 bases and J by 1 base, with 17 bases between. Germline CDR1 and CDR2: MDHEN and SYDVKM. The CDR3 extends over 16 amino acids. DNA for the CDR3: TGTGCCAGCAGATCGTGGGGGGAGGGGGGCACAGATACGCAGTATTTT. Translated: CASRSWGEGGTDTQYF.

The J gene is TRBJ1-5, the V gene TRBV5-1; 8 bases align to TRBD1. The germline V gene encodes CDR1 SGHRS and CDR2 YFSETQ. CDR3 length: 16 amino acids. After removal of 4 bases from V and 3 bases from J, the junction contained 9 bases not matched to a gene. The CDR3 loop is CASSPGTGTINQPQHF. DNA of the CDR3: TGCGCCAGCAGCCCAGGGACAGGTACAATCAATCAGCCCCAGCATTTT.

V gene TRBV19 combines with J gene TRBJ2-2; the D gene is possibly TRBD1 (5 bases). From germline, CDR1 is LNHDA and CDR2 SQIVND (reference sequence). This CDR3 comprises 16 residues. V lost 5 bases to trimming and J lost 1 base, with 14 bases between them. The CDR3 spells CASSPQKTVNTGELFF. For the CDR3, the DNA is TGTGCCAGTAGTCCCCAGAAGACAGTGAACACCGGGGAGCTGTTTTTT.

This chain joins TRBV30 and TRBJ1-1; 8 nucleotides line up with TRBD1. The CDR3 has 14 amino acids. The junction had 5 bases not matched to a gene; V was cut back by 1 base and J by 4 bases. Germline CDR1 and CDR2: GTSNPN and SVGIG (reference sequence). This chain's CDR3 is CAWSAGGAGTEAFF. CDR3 coding DNA: TGTGCCTGGAGTGCAGGGGGCGCGGGCACTGAAGCTTTCTTT.

This sequence joins TRBV12-3 or TRBV12-4 and TRBJ1-3, with 7 bases aligning to TRBD1. The CDR3 spans 13 residues. The trim removed 5 bases at V and 8 bases at J, leaving 6 bases unmatched. Here the CDR3 DNA reads TGTGCCAGCAGTCGACAGGGTCCGTACACCATATATTTT. Amino acids: CASSRQGPYTIYF.

J is TRBJ2-7 and V is TRBV2; 8 bases fit TRBD2. The CDR3 contains 14 residues. CDR1 is SNHLY, CDR2 FYNNEI, per germline. J was trimmed by 6 bases and V by 0 bases; bases with no gene match: 4. The CDR3 region has the DNA TGTGCCAGCAGTGAAGCCGGGACTAGAGGCGAGCAGTACTTC. Its protein is CASSEAGTRGEQYF.